This entry lists 20 T cell receptor beta chains sequenced from one sample in a study of blood T cell repertoires in COVID-19. Measured with immunoSEQ multiplex PCR; TCRdb has only the in-frame clones, and not every one. The sample lists hundreds of thousands of clones, about 87% occurring once. The specimen was peripheral blood. The receptors were gathered from a woman in her forties who had recovered from COVID-19.

The chain combines TRBV5-4 with TRBJ1-1; 9 bases align to TRBD1. The germline gives CDR1 SGHNT, CDR2 YYREEE (reference sequence). V gave up 4 bases and J gave up 5 bases; unmatched junction bases: 15. This CDR3 has 17 residues. DNA for the CDR3: TGTGCCAGCAGCGGCGGACAGGGGATGTTGGGAGGGACTGAAGCTTTCTTT. Residues: CASSGGQGMLGGTEAFF.

J is TRBJ1-5 and V is TRBV27; 8 bases fit TRBD1. The CDR3 runs to 15 residues. Germline V gene data show CDR1 as MNHEY and CDR2 as SMNVEV (reference sequence). The ends lost 3 bases at V and 6 bases at J; junction bases unmatched: 7. The CDR3 DNA reads TGTGCCAGCAGTTTTGGACAGGGCTCTTTTCAGCCCCAGCATTTT. This translates into CASSFGQGSFQPQHF.

The chain recombines TRBV5-5 with TRBJ2-1; TRBD1 matches at 11 bases. V gave up 5 bases and J gave up 5 bases; unmatched junction bases: 6. The CDR3 runs to 15 residues. CDR1 and CDR2 (germline): SGHKS, YYEKEE (reference sequence). CDR3 sequence reads: CASRPGTGGNNEQFF. The CDR3 DNA is TGTGCCAGCAGACCCGGGACAGGGGGTAACAATGAGCAGTTCTTC.

The genes are TRBV2 and TRBJ2-5, with D tentatively TRBD1 (5 bases). Germline V lookup: CDR1 SNHLY, CDR2 FYNNEI. The CDR3 spans 14 residues. Trimming removed 3 bases at V and 7 bases at J, with 15 bases between. CDR3 region: CASSEATPQGTQYF. The CDR3 DNA reads as TGTGCCAGCAGTGAGGCGACACCGCAGGGGACCCAGTACTTC.

The J gene is TRBJ1-3, the V gene TRBV11-2; the match to TRBD1 covers 9 bases. The CDR3 totals 14 residues. With 5 bases clipped from V and 5 bases from J, the junction kept 4 bases outside the gene matches. Germline assignment: CDR1 SGHAT and CDR2 FQNNGV. CDR3 sequence (DNA): TGTGCCAGCAGCCCACAGGGGGCTAGAAACACCATATATTTT. This sequence encodes CASSPQGARNTIYF.

The chain combines TRBV10-3 with TRBJ2-7, with TRBD2 identical over 7 bases. V was pared by 9 bases and J by 5 bases, with 7 bases of the junction left unmatched. Germline V lookup: CDR1 ENHRY, CDR2 SYGVKD. The CDR3 loop spans 12 amino acids. CDR3: CAITGGSDEQYF. The CDR3 DNA reads TGTGCCATAACGGGCGGGAGCGACGAGCAGTACTTC.

The J gene is TRBJ2-7, the V gene TRBV9, with TRBD1 matching 8 bases. CDR3 length: 14 residues. The germline gives CDR1 SGDLS, CDR2 YYNGEE. Trimming took 3 bases from V and 1 from J; bases not matched to a gene: 3. The CDR3 loop reads CASSGTGISYEQYF. The CDR3 DNA reads as TGTGCCAGCAGCGGGACAGGGATTTCCTACGAGCAGTACTTC.

The chain joins TRBV23-1 to TRBJ1-6; the D gene is possibly TRBD1 (6 bases). TRBV23-1 is assigned to the ORF class and has an uncertain function. Trimming shortened V by 4 bases and J by 12 bases, and 22 bases separated the two germline ends. This CDR3 has 16 residues. CDR3 region: CASSLGRGATAGPLHF. The CDR3 coding sequence is TGCGCCAGCAGTCTAGGTCGGGGGGCTACAGCTGGACCCCTCCACTTT.

This clone showed up just once. The gene calls are TRBV11-3 and TRBJ2-1; 7 bases are shared with TRBD2. Germline V gene lookup returns CDR1 SGHNT and CDR2 YENEEA. Trimming took 6 bases from V and 4 from J; bases not matched to a gene: 9. The CDR3 length is 15 residues. This CDR3 reads CASSPRAGEYNEQFF. CDR3 DNA sequence: TGTGCCAGCAGTCCACGGGCGGGGGAGTACAATGAGCAGTTCTTC.

This chain connects TRBV5-1 to TRBJ2-5; TRBD2 aligns across 10 bases. Germline V CDR1 and CDR2: SGHRS, YFSETQ. The J segment lost 5 bases and the V segment lost 4 bases, leaving 5 bases of the junction unmatched. The CDR3 is 14 amino acids. The CDR3 DNA follows: TGCGCCAGCAGCCCTGGGACTAGCGACGAGACCCAGTACTTC. This sequence encodes CASSPGTSDETQYF. The variable domain in full, completed from reference TRBV5-1 and TRBJ2-5, reads KAGVTQTPRYLIKTRGQQVTLSCSPISGHRSVSWYQQTPGQGLQFLFEYFSETQRNKGNFPGRFSGRQFSNSRSEMNVSTLELGDSALYLCASSPGTSDETQYFGPGTRLLVL.

This clone showed up just once. This rearrangement joins TRBV5-6 to TRBJ1-2; possibly TRBD1 for D (6 bases). Per the germline V gene, CDR1 is SGHDT and CDR2 is YYEEEE. The CDR3 runs 11 residues. V lost 7 bases, J lost 8 bases, and 12 bases lay in between. CDR3 bases: TGTGCCAGCGGGGGCAGACCGGGCTACACCTTC. It is translated as CASGGRPGYTF.

The CDR3 region has the DNA TGTGCCATCAGTTTGCAGGTTTACAATGAGCAGTTCTTC. As protein: CAISLQVYNEQFF. The chain is built from TRBV10-3 and TRBJ2-1; D is unresolved. CDR1 and CDR2 from the germline V gene are ENHRY and SYGVKD. Trimming shortened V by 5 bases and J by 4 bases, and 9 bases separated the two germline ends. This CDR3 has 13 amino acids.

The gene calls are TRBV2 and TRBJ1-1; tentative D call: TRBD1 (6 bases). This CDR3 spans 13 amino acids. With 10 bases removed from V and 1 base from J, the gap between germline ends came to 13 bases. Germline V gene data show CDR1 as SNHLY and CDR2 as FYNNEI. CDR3 coding DNA: TGTGCCACCGACTCACAGGGGAACACTGAAGCTTTCTTT. Its translation: CATDSQGNTEAFF.

The CDR3 DNA reads TGTGCCAGCAGTAAAGGTCCCGGGGGGGCCGGAAACATTCAGTACTTC. It specifies CASSKGPGGAGNIQYF. The chain couples TRBV27 to TRBJ2-4; TRBD2 matches at 8 bases. Trimming at V came to 5 bases and at J to 6 bases, leaving 12 bases not matched to a gene. The germline gives CDR1 MNHEY, CDR2 SMNVEV (reference sequence). The CDR3 covers 16 residues.

This rearrangement joins TRBV4-3 to TRBJ1-2; 8 bases line up with TRBD1. V lost 4 bases and J lost 3; bases outside the gene matches: 4. Germline CDR1 and CDR2: LGHNA and YSLEER. There are 14 residues in the CDR3. The CDR3 here is CASSRRQGHYGYTF. The CDR3 DNA reads TGCGCCAGCAGCCGTCGACAGGGGCACTATGGCTACACCTTC.

The chain links TRBV5-6 to TRBJ2-1; TRBD2 might be the D (7 bases). Per the germline V gene, CDR1 is SGHDT and CDR2 is YYEEEE. The CDR3 length is 14 residues. V lost 1 base and J lost 10, with 15 bases in between. Here the CDR3 DNA reads TGTGCCAGCAGCTTGCGGGCGGGGGCCCTGGAGCAGTTCTTC. Residues: CASSLRAGALEQFF.

The genes are TRBV5-6 and TRBJ1-3, with 7 bases aligning to TRBD1. CDR1 and CDR2 from the germline V gene are SGHDT and YYEEEE. This CDR3 region has 16 residues. J gave up 4 bases and V 5 bases, and 12 bases lay outside the gene matches. The CDR3, as DNA: TGTGCCAGCAGGAGGGGGCAATGGGGCATCGGAAACACCATATATTTT. Translation: CASRRGQWGIGNTIYF.

In this sample, this clone is medium-sized. The V and J genes are TRBV6-2 or TRBV6-3 and TRBJ2-7; 7 bases are a match to TRBD1. V was pared by 2 bases and J by 2 bases, with 18 bases of the junction left unmatched. The CDR3 contains 19 residues. Germline V gives CDR1 MNHEY, CDR2 SVGEGT. CDR3 sequence reads: CASSYPVGLRQGRTYEQYF. The CDR3, as DNA: TGTGCCAGCAGTTACCCAGTGGGGTTGAGACAGGGCCGAACCTACGAGCAGTACTTC.

J is TRBJ1-2 and V is TRBV7-8, with TRBD1 as a possible D gene (5 bases). Germline CDR1 reads SGHVS; CDR2 reads FQNEAQ. Trimming removed 4 bases at V and 11 bases at J, with 17 bases between. The CDR3 extends over 13 amino acids. In nucleotides, the CDR3 is TGTGCCAGCAGCTACTCGAATCGGGGGTTATACACCTTC. It codes for CASSYSNRGLYTF.

The rearrangement uses TRBV3-1 (or the pseudogene TRBV3-2) and TRBJ1-2; maybe TRBD1 (5 bases). There are 15 residues in the CDR3. Trimming pared 1 base from V and 1 base from J, leaving 10 bases between. In germline, CDR1 is LGHDT, CDR2 YNNKEL (reference sequence). The DNA of the CDR3 is TGTGCCAGCAGCCAAGTGCGCAGGGATAACTATGGCTACACCTTC. It specifies CASSQVRRDNYGYTF.